Given below is one T cell receptor (beta chain) in context. Its matching antigen is unknown. Germline loops: CDR1 SGHAT, CDR2 FQNNGV. This CDR3 comprises 15 residues. V lost 3 bases to trimming and J lost 4 bases, with 16 bases between them. The donors gave bone marrow, and they were healthy. The sample belongs to a study of cytomegalovirus exposure and HLA in healthy donors. Whole-study results and caveats: Sequences of the TCR beta chain were said to predict the HLA-A and HLA-B alleles of most subjects accurately. V segments that were indistinguishable, TRBV6-2 and TRBV6-3 among them, were omitted from analysis. Trimming of TCR beta V- and J-genes showed a link, identified in a later analysis, to a missense DCLRE1C variant.

Primers: 60 Vbeta forward and 13 Jbeta reverse. The data were produced by immunoSEQ multiplex PCR, yet TCRdb's version contains in-frame clones alone and is incomplete. The sample lists about 180,000 clones, 70% to 85% occurring once. The specimen sequenced was PBMCs. The chain is built from TRBV11-2 and TRBJ2-7; possibly TRBD1 for D (5 bases). This TCR was recovered from a woman in her 40s in good health and CMV-seronegative. The CDR3 DNA follows: TGTGCCAGCAGCTTCCAGTGGGGCGACGCTTACGAGCAGTACTTC. It yields the protein CASSFQWGDAYEQYF. The entire variable domain, with the rest obtained from reference TRBV11-2 and TRBJ2-7, is as follows: EAGVAQSPRYKIIEKRQSVAFWCNPISGHATLYWYQQILGQGPKLLIQFQNNGVVDDSQLPKDRFSAERLKGVDSTLKIQPAKLEDSAVYLCASSFQWGDAYEQYFGPGTRLTVT.